The 23 T cell receptor beta chains reported below all come from one sample, sequenced in a study of blood T cell repertoires in COVID-19 (dated by TCRdb to about 2020). The library was produced with the immunoSEQ multiplex PCR assay. TCRdb took over this immuneACCESS table, retaining in-frame rearrangements with V and J assigned. Such tables are incomplete; in checked studies, under half of the missing clones stem from an unresolved V gene, and the remainder is unexplained. Present in this sample are approximately 100,000 clones, approximately 84% of which were seen just once. The ten top clones hold over 9.5% of the sample. The sequenced material came from peripheral blood. These receptors were taken from a man aged 70-80 years with acute or convalescent COVID-19.

The chain links TRBV3-1 (or the pseudogene TRBV3-2) to TRBJ2-5, with D possibly being TRBD2 (6 bases). Germline V lookup: CDR1 LGHDT, CDR2 YNNKEL (reference sequence). The CDR3 sequence is 15 residues long. V was cut by 4 bases and J by 2 bases, with 14 bases left in between. The CDR3 DNA reads as TGTGCCAGCAGCCGACTTGGGGAGGCTCAAGAGACCCAGTACTTC. This sequence encodes CASSRLGEAQETQYF.

This chain uses TRBV7-9 with TRBJ2-1; 11 bases agree with TRBD2. This CDR3 has 12 residues. Germline CDR1 SEHNR, CDR2 FQNEAQ (reference sequence). Trimming removed 11 bases from V and 8 bases from J; junction bases left unmatched: 5. In nucleotides, the CDR3 is TGTGCCGTACTAGCGGGAGTGGATGAGCAGTTCTTC. Its translation is CAVLAGVDEQFF.

The chain combines TRBV7-9 with TRBJ2-1; 7 bases agree with TRBD1. Germline V CDR1 and CDR2: SEHNR, FQNEAQ (reference sequence). V shed 4 bases and J 4 bases; nucleotides not matched to a gene: 4. This CDR3 contains 14 residues. The CDR3 region has the DNA TGTGCCAGCAGCTACGAGGGGGCGTACAATGAGCAGTTCTTC. This encodes CASSYEGAYNEQFF.

The chain combines TRBV5-1 with TRBJ2-1; D is unresolved. The CDR3 length is 15 residues. Germline V gene data show CDR1 as SGHRS and CDR2 as YFSETQ. Between the trimmed V and J ends, which lost 1 base and 6 bases, there was a span of 14 bases. CDR3 nucleotides: TGCGCCAGCAGCTTGAGCTCCCTCCGGGTCAATGAGCAGTTCTTC. Residues: CASSLSSLRVNEQFF. Using reference TRBV5-1 and TRBJ2-1 for the parts outside the CDR3, the full variable domain is KAGVTQTPRYLIKTRGQQVTLSCSPISGHRSVSWYQQTPGQGLQFLFEYFSETQRNKGNFPGRFSGRQFSNSRSEMNVSTLELGDSALYLCASSLSSLRVNEQFFGPGTRLTVL.

This clone has only a few counts. The J gene is TRBJ2-7, the V gene TRBV6-5, with D possibly being TRBD1 (6 bases). V dropped 10 bases and J dropped 1 base, with 11 bases sitting between them. Germline lookup yields CDR1 MNHEY and CDR2 SVGAGI. This CDR3 has 12 amino acids. DNA for the CDR3: TGTGCCATTGCCAGGGGTTCCTACGAGCAGTACTTC. Translation gives CAIARGSYEQYF.

This chain connects TRBV19 to TRBJ2-1, with a possible D match to TRBD2 (7 bases). With 0 bases removed from V and 12 bases from J, the gap between germline ends came to 18 bases. The CDR3 runs to 15 residues. Germline CDR1 is LNHDA and CDR2 is SQIVND (reference sequence). The chain's CDR3 is CASSIEGGTTGRQFF. The CDR3, as DNA: TGTGCCAGTAGTATAGAGGGGGGGACAACGGGGAGGCAGTTCTTC.

The V and J genes are TRBV7-3 and TRBJ2-4; 8 positions agree with TRBD2. Germline loops: CDR1 SGHTA, CDR2 FQGTGA. The CDR3 length is 14 residues. V trimming: 3 bases; J trimming: 7 bases; junction bases outside the gene matches: 5. CDR3 DNA: TGTGCCAGCAGCTTGAAGCGGGAGTTCAACATTCAGTACTTC. This codes for CASSLKREFNIQYF.

V and J are TRBV28 and TRBJ2-5; D is perhaps TRBD1 (5 bases). The V and J ends lost 3 bases and 3 bases respectively, with 14 bases between them. Per germline, CDR1 MDHEN and CDR2 SYDVKM. The CDR3 length is 15 residues. The CDR3 region is CASSLERGREETQYF. Here the CDR3 DNA reads TGTGCCAGCAGTTTGGAAAGGGGAAGGGAAGAGACCCAGTACTTC.

The CDR3 sequence is CASSLRLVHTGELFF. The CDR3 DNA reads as TGCGCCAGCAGCCTTAGACTAGTGCACACCGGGGAGCTGTTTTTT. The chain carries TRBV5-1 and TRBJ2-2; D perhaps matches TRBD2 (6 bases). The CDR3 is 15 amino acids. The V end lost 4 bases, the J end lost 3 bases, and 13 bases lay between the germline ends. Germline V gives CDR1 SGHRS, CDR2 YFSETQ.

This chain joins TRBV5-1 and TRBJ1-4; weak D call: TRBD1 (5 bases). This CDR3 is 15 amino acids long. Germline V gene lookup returns CDR1 SGHRS and CDR2 YFSETQ. V lost 3 bases to trimming and J lost 3 bases, with 12 bases between them. CDR3 in amino acids: CASSSDTSSNEKLFF. The CDR3 DNA reads TGCGCCAGCAGCTCGGACACCTCTTCTAATGAAAAACTGTTTTTT.

The J gene is TRBJ2-1, the V gene TRBV4-3; D gene unclear. Looked up from germline, CDR1 is LGHNA and CDR2 is YSLEER. The CDR3 runs to 14 residues. Trimming removed 0 bases from V and 5 bases from J, with 8 bases in between. The CDR3 DNA is TGCGCCAGCAGCCAAGACCAGATAAACAATGAGCAGTTCTTC. This gives the protein CASSQDQINNEQFF.

V usage is TRBV2 and J usage is TRBJ1-6, with 9 bases identical to TRBD1. Germline values: CDR1 SNHLY, CDR2 FYNNEI. The ends lost 1 base at V and 10 bases at J; junction bases unmatched: 5. The CDR3 length is 15 residues. CDR3 DNA: TGTGCCAGCAGTGAAGAACAGGGGGCCGGATCACCCCTCCACTTT. Its translation is CASSEEQGAGSPLHF.

This chain links TRBV12-3 or TRBV12-4 with TRBJ1-4; tentatively, D is TRBD1 (6 bases). The V gene lost 4 bases and the J gene lost 7 bases, with 10 bases spanning the gap. CDR3 length: 13 amino acids. CDR3 in amino acids: CASSSQGGEKLFF. CDR3 coding DNA: TGTGCCAGCAGTTCACAGGGTGGTGAAAAACTGTTTTTT.

The chain employs TRBV5-1 and TRBJ2-1; 7 bases fit TRBD1. Trimming removed 2 bases from V and 3 bases from J; junction bases left unmatched: 5. From germline, CDR1 is SGHRS and CDR2 YFSETQ. The CDR3 is 15 amino acids. CDR3 nucleotides: TGCGCCAGCAGCTTCGGGACAGATAGCTACAATGAGCAGTTCTTC. It specifies CASSFGTDSYNEQFF.

V and J are TRBV7-8 and TRBJ1-1; D is unclear. Deletions cut 1 base from V and 3 bases from J, with 9 bases between. CDR3 length: 14 residues. Germline V gene sequence: CDR1 SGHVS, CDR2 FQNEAQ. CDR3 in amino acids: CASSLVLRDTEAFF. The CDR3 bases are TGTGCCAGCAGCTTAGTTTTGCGTGACACTGAAGCTTTCTTT.

V gene TRBV18 combines with J gene TRBJ1-5, with TRBD1 identical over 7 bases. Germline-derived CDR1 and CDR2 are KGHSH and LQKENI. The J segment lost 6 bases and the V segment lost 3 bases, leaving 8 bases of the junction unmatched. The CDR3 spans 15 residues. CDR3 bases: TGTGCCAGCTCACCCTCGACAGGGCGGCTTCAGCCCCAGCATTTT. Translated, it gives CASSPSTGRLQPQHF. Full variable domain (rest looked up from reference TRBV18 and TRBJ1-5): NAGVMQNPRHLVRRRGQEARLRCSPMKGHSHVYWYRQLPEEGLKFMVYLQKENIIDESGMPKERFSAEFPKEGPSILRIQQVVRGDSAAYFCASSPSTGRLQPQHFGDGTRLSIL.

This clone was observed once. The CDR3 bases are TGTGCCCGACGACTTAGCACAGATACGCAGTATTTT. Encoded protein: CARRLSTDTQYF. The chain uses TRBV30 and TRBJ2-3; D is uncertain. CDR1 and CDR2 from the germline V gene are GTSNPN and SVGIG (reference sequence). The CDR3 length is 12 residues. V lost 8 bases and J 0 bases, leaving 9 bases between the germline ends.

This chain links TRBV7-3 with TRBJ2-5, with 10 bases identical to TRBD2. CDR1 is SGHTA, CDR2 FQGTGA, per germline. V lost 2 bases and J lost 4; bases outside the gene matches: 7. This CDR3 comprises 16 residues. In nucleotides, the CDR3 is TGTGCCAGCAGCTTAGAGCTAGCGGGAGTGGGAGAGACCCAGTACTTC. Its protein product is CASSLELAGVGETQYF.

The chain joins TRBV19 to TRBJ1-2; 8 bases are a match to TRBD1. Unmatched junction bases numbered 5, after V lost 6 bases and J lost 5 bases. There are 13 residues in the CDR3. Germline CDR1 is LNHDA and CDR2 is SQIVND (reference sequence). CDR3 sequence (DNA): TGTGCCAGTAGCCCAGGGGGCGATTATGGCTACACCTTC. Protein: CASSPGGDYGYTF.

The chain joins TRBV23-1 to TRBJ2-3; 8 nucleotides align to TRBD1. TRBV23-1 is filed as an ORF, its function uncertain. This CDR3 is built from 15 residues. Unmatched junction bases numbered 10, after V lost 6 bases and J lost 5 bases. CDR3 DNA: TGCGCCAGCAGCGGACAGGGAGGATTGGGAGATACGCAGTATTTT. Amino acid sequence: CASSGQGGLGDTQYF.

V is TRBV11-3 and J is TRBJ2-6, with a weak D call TRBD2 (6 bases). The CDR3 runs to 15 residues. Trimming left V 5 bases short and J 0 bases short, with 8 bases between. CDR1 and CDR2 (germline): SGHNT, YENEEA. Here the CDR3 reads CASSPGGSGANVLTF. The CDR3 DNA sequence: TGTGCCAGCAGCCCCGGGGGCTCTGGGGCCAACGTCCTGACTTTC.

The chain carries TRBV21-1 and TRBJ1-5; TRBD1 is taken as the D call from the table, unchecked against the DNA. TRBV21-1 is a listed pseudogene. The CDR3 is 20 amino acids. DNA for the CDR3: TGTGCCAGCAGCCGGTGGACAGGATCGGAGGAAGCGGATAGCAATCAGCCCCAGCATTTT. This sequence encodes CASSRWTGSEEADSNQPQHF.

The V and J genes are TRBV4-1 and TRBJ1-5; D is undetermined. The V end was cut by 6 bases, the J end by 0 bases, with 12 bases between. The CDR3 loop spans 15 amino acids. Per germline, CDR1 MGHRA and CDR2 YSYEKL. The chain's CDR3 is CASSFQASSNQPQHF. The CDR3 DNA is TGCGCCAGCAGTTTCCAAGCTTCTAGCAATCAGCCCCAGCATTTT.